Here is one TCR beta chain with its context. With 2 bases removed from V and 0 bases from J, the gap between germline ends came to 5 bases. The CDR3 loop spans 14 amino acids. Per germline, CDR1 MNHEY and CDR2 SVGEGT. The source of the sample is a study of CD8 T cells in ankylosing spondylitis. TCRdb redid the calling of the 5' RACE reads with MiXCR, one entry per CDR3 protein. The sample lists approximately 150,000 distinct CDR3 sequences, 30% to 40% seen once, with about 6.3% in the top ten. The rearrangement links TRBV6-2 or TRBV6-3 to TRBJ1-5; D unresolved. Material: synovial fluid, either unsorted or a sorted T cell fraction (not recorded which). The clonotype comes from a male donor with ankylosing spondylitis. CDR3 residues: CASSYGYSNQPQHF. Here the CDR3 DNA reads TGTGCCAGCAGTTACGGGTATAGCAATCAGCCCCAGCATTTT.